This passage covers 14 T cell receptor beta chains from one sample sequenced in a study of PD-L1 blockade in urothelial cancer. Data came from immunoSEQ multiplex PCR; TCRdb stores just in-frame clones and leaves some out. The data show about 91,000 clones, with 70% to 90% seen just once and around 7.7% held by the top ten. As to time point: peripheral blood 6 weeks after treatment start. Sequencing used PBMCs, obtained around atezolizumab (anti-PD-L1) treatment. The receptors here all came from a man aged 65 to 79 with urothelial cancer.

The chain employs TRBV7-6 and TRBJ2-5; D is ambiguous. Trimming left V 2 bases short and J 1 base short, with 14 bases between. The CDR3 has 16 residues. Germline V lookup: CDR1 SGHVS, CDR2 FNYEAQ. The CDR3 here is CASSLFVVGFQETQYF. DNA for the CDR3: TGTGCCAGCAGCTTATTCGTGGTCGGGTTCCAAGAGACCCAGTACTTC.

The genes are TRBV7-2 and TRBJ2-1; TRBD1 might be the D (6 bases). V gave up 5 bases and J gave up 3 bases, with 17 bases separating them. This CDR3 is 16 amino acids long. The germline V gene encodes CDR1 SGHTA and CDR2 FQGNSA. CDR3 amino acids: CASSRATGSYYNEQFF. The CDR3 nucleotides read TGTGCCAGCAGCCGCGCGACAGGAAGCTACTACAATGAGCAGTTCTTC.

The V gene is TRBV10-1, the J gene TRBJ2-1; 7 positions agree with TRBD1. V gave up 3 bases and J gave up 4 bases; unmatched junction bases: 6. This CDR3 has 15 residues. The germline V gene has CDR1 WNHNN and CDR2 SYGVQD (reference sequence). The DNA of the CDR3 is TGCGCCAGCAGTGAAGGGGGCGACCCGTACAATGAGCAGTTCTTC. The encoded protein is CASSEGGDPYNEQFF.

V usage is TRBV9 and J usage is TRBJ2-1; 14 positions agree with TRBD2. This CDR3 is 15 amino acids long. Germline CDR1 SGDLS, CDR2 YYNGEE. The trim removed 1 base at V and 9 bases at J, leaving 3 bases unmatched. CDR3 sequence: CASSVLGTSGSEQFF. In nucleotides, the CDR3 is TGTGCCAGCAGCGTATTGGGGACTAGCGGGAGTGAGCAGTTCTTC.

This clone showed up just once. This rearrangement joins TRBV5-1 to TRBJ2-3; D is perhaps TRBD1 (5 bases). The V and J ends lost 0 bases and 6 bases respectively, with 11 bases between them. The CDR3 has 14 amino acids. In germline, CDR1 is SGHRS, CDR2 YFSETQ. The CDR3 reads CASSLVTDRDTQYF. CDR3 coding DNA: TGCGCCAGCAGCTTGGTGACAGATAGGGATACGCAGTATTTT.

The chain has TRBV19 and TRBJ1-6; TRBD1 is a possible D gene (5 bases). The length of the CDR3 is 16 residues. With 3 bases removed from V and 5 bases from J, the gap between germline ends came to 14 bases. Germline loops: CDR1 LNHDA, CDR2 SQIVND (reference sequence). CDR3 sequence (DNA): TGTGCCAGTAGTATTACGGCGGGGGGGAATAATTCACCCCTCCACTTT. Translating gives CASSITAGGNNSPLHF.

The chain has TRBV5-1 and TRBJ2-5; 9 positions agree with TRBD1. CDR1 is SGHRS, CDR2 YFSETQ, per germline. The J segment lost 11 bases and the V segment lost 7 bases, leaving 18 bases of the junction unmatched. The length of the CDR3 is 15 residues. CDR3: CASRDRTGDLGEQYF. The CDR3 DNA is TGCGCCAGCCGTGACCGGACAGGGGACCTTGGAGAGCAGTACTTC.

This sequence joins TRBV6-5 and TRBJ2-5, with D possibly being TRBD2 (5 bases). The length of the CDR3 is 13 residues. Germline V gene sequence: CDR1 MNHEY, CDR2 SVGAGI. V was clipped by 5 bases and J by 6 bases, with 13 bases between them. The CDR3 loop is CASSRGLPQTQYF. CDR3 DNA: TGTGCCAGCAGTCGCGGGCTCCCGCAGACCCAGTACTTC.

The V call is TRBV5-5, the J call TRBJ2-3; D possibly corresponds to TRBD2 (6 bases). The CDR3 is made up of 14 amino acids. Germline CDR1 SGHKS, CDR2 YYEKEE (reference sequence). Deletions cut 0 bases from V and 6 bases from J, with 11 bases between. The chain's CDR3 is CASSLAGARDTQYF. The CDR3 nucleotides are TGTGCCAGCAGCTTGGCGGGAGCGAGGGATACGCAGTATTTT.

The chain joins TRBV9 to TRBJ1-5, with D unclear. Trimming shortened V by 3 bases and J by 2 bases, and 15 bases separated the two germline ends. The CDR3 consists of 16 residues. The germline gives CDR1 SGDLS, CDR2 YYNGEE. CDR3 in amino acids: CASSGSLGGGNQPQHF. The CDR3 DNA is TGTGCCAGCAGCGGGAGCCTCGGAGGAGGCAATCAGCCCCAGCATTTT. The full variable domain, in which reference TRBV9 and TRBJ1-5 provide the parts outside the CDR3, is DSGVTQTPKHLITATGQRVTLRCSPRSGDLSVYWYQQSLDQGLQFLIQYYNGEERAKGNILERFSAQQFPDLHSELNLSSLELGDSALYFCASSGSLGGGNQPQHFGDGTRLSIL.

The gene calls are TRBV4-3 and TRBJ2-2; 8 nucleotides line up with TRBD1. The CDR3 covers 14 residues. Unmatched junction bases numbered 4, after V lost 5 bases and J lost 5 bases. The germline V gene has CDR1 LGHNA and CDR2 YSLEER. The CDR3 DNA sequence: TGCGCCAGCAGCAGGACAGGGACAACCGGGGAGCTGTTTTTT. Residues: CASSRTGTTGELFF.

This chain connects TRBV10-2 to TRBJ2-7; 11 bases line up with TRBD2. The CDR3 loop spans 14 amino acids. V shed 7 bases and J 4 bases; nucleotides not matched to a gene: 6. Germline loops: CDR1 WSHSY, CDR2 SAAADI. CDR3 protein: CASKLAGGQYEQYF. CDR3 in DNA: TGCGCCAGCAAGTTAGCGGGGGGGCAATACGAGCAGTACTTC.

The V call is TRBV7-2, the J call TRBJ2-1; possible D gene TRBD2, 6 bases. The CDR3 is 14 residues long. The V gene lost 4 bases and the J gene lost 6 bases, with 13 bases spanning the gap. In germline, CDR1 is SGHTA, CDR2 FQGNSA. This chain's CDR3 is CASSWGAGPNEQFF. The CDR3 DNA reads TGTGCCAGCAGCTGGGGAGCGGGCCCCAATGAGCAGTTCTTC.

V and J are TRBV19 and TRBJ2-7, with 9 bases matching TRBD1. Trimming at V came to 4 bases and at J to 7 bases, leaving 14 bases not matched to a gene. Germline values: CDR1 LNHDA, CDR2 SQIVND (reference sequence). The CDR3 length is 16 residues. This CDR3 reads CASSNRPGQGNGEQYF. The CDR3 nucleotides read TGTGCCAGTAGTAATAGGCCTGGACAGGGGAACGGGGAGCAGTACTTC. The entire variable domain, with the rest obtained from reference TRBV19 and TRBJ2-7, is as follows: DGGITQSPKYLFRKEGQNVTLSCEQNLNHDAMYWYRQDPGQGLRLIYYSQIVNDFQKGDIAEGYSVSREKKESFPLTVTSAQKNPTAFYLCASSNRPGQGNGEQYFGPGTRLTVT.